The clone carrying this T cell receptor beta chain was recorded only once. No antigen is known for it. These data originate in a study of CD8+ T cells in alopecia areata. The study's findings and limits: There were also resident alphabeta T cells of normal skin sequenced in scalp samples. Sharing of TCR sequences between patients (possibly for HLA-related reasons) was less clear than in mice. Affected scalp, especially in alopecia totalis/universalis, had a higher clonality than normal scalp did.

Germline CDR1 GTSNPN, CDR2 SVGIG (reference sequence). Trimming took 0 bases from V and 1 from J, leaving 9 bases between them. This CDR3 has 15 residues. The sequencing template was cDNA reverse transcribed from extracted RNA. The data were produced by immunoSEQ multiplex PCR, yet TCRdb's version contains in-frame clones alone and is incomplete. The profile shows roughly 150,000 clones, about 60% of them singletons. Researchers picked out CD4+ and CD8+ T cells from PBMCs by sorting. J is TRBJ2-2 and V is TRBV30; D not resolved. The sample taken for sequencing was CD4+ T cells sorted from blood. The sequence was obtained from a human donor in good health. The DNA for the CDR3 is TGTGCCTGGAGTGTAATAGTGGGGAACACCGGGGAGCTGTTTTTT. Its protein product is CAWSVIVGNTGELFF.